Described below is a single T cell receptor (beta chain) sequence and its context. Antigen: not known. This sample was included in a study of CD8 T cells in Susac syndrome. Study information: Blood was drawn from patients with Susac syndrome. At that point, they were therapy-naive, on corticosteroids, or on intravenous immunoglobulin alone.

RNA, at roughly 0.45 to 1 ug, was reverse transcribed with random hexamers. TCRdb reprocessed the immunoSEQ multiplex PCR reads via MiXCR and lists one record per CDR3 protein. The sample records under 250,000 distinct CDR3 sequences, roughly 93% being singletons. Study results and caveats: A relatively small number of individuals underwent TCR sequencing and HLA analysis.

CDR1 and CDR2 from the germline V gene are SGDLS and YYNGEE. Trimming pared 4 bases from V and 2 bases from J, leaving 15 bases between. There are 15 residues in the CDR3. The source is a human donor with Susac syndrome. The chain is built from TRBV9 and TRBJ1-2; maybe TRBD1 (5 bases). The sequencing input was CD4+ T cells from PBMCs. The CDR3 DNA sequence: TGTGCCAGCAGCCCTGGTGGGGCGGCGAACTATGGCTACACCTTC. Residues: CASSPGGAANYGYTF.